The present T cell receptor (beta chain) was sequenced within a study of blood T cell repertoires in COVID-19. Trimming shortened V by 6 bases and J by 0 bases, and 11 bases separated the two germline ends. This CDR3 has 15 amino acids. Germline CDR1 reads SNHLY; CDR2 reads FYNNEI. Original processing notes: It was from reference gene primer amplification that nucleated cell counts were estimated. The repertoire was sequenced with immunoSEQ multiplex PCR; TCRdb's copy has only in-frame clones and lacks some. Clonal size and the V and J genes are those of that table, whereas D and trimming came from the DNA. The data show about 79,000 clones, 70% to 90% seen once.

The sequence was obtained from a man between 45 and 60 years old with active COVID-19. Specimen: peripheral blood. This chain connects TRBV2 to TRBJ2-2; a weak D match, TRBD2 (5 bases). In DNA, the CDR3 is TGTGCCAGCAGCTCTAGCCCGGCGAACACCGGGGAGCTGTTTTTT. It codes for CASSSSPANTGELFF. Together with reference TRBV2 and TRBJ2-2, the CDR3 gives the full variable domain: EPEVTQTPSHQVTQMGQEVILRCVPISNHLYFYWYRQILGQKVEFLVSFYNNEISEKSEIFDDQFSVERPDGSNFTLKIRSTKLEDSAMYFCASSSSPANTGELFFGEGSRLTVL.